Listed here are 16 T cell receptor beta chains from one sample, sequenced in a study of OX40 agonist ivuxolimab in advanced cancers. Here immunoSEQ multiplex PCR was the method, and the copy in TCRdb shows in-frame clones only, minus some. The sample contains about 53,000 clones, 84% of which appear only once. The starting material was CD4+ or CD8+ T cells sorted from blood, obtained in a trial of the OX40 agonist ivuxolimab. Source of these receptors: an adult with an advanced solid tumor such as melanoma, head and neck, liver or kidney cancer.

The chain employs TRBV5-1 and TRBJ1-4, with 10 bases fitting TRBD1. The germline V gene has CDR1 SGHRS and CDR2 YFSETQ. This CDR3 comprises 14 residues. V shed 7 bases and J 6 bases; nucleotides not matched to a gene: 6. The CDR3 DNA reads as TGCGCCAGCCAGCTCGGGACAGGGGATGAAAAACTGTTTTTT. As protein: CASQLGTGDEKLFF.

V and J are TRBV29-1 and TRBJ1-4; 9 nucleotides match TRBD1. CDR1 and CDR2 (germline): SQVTM, ANQGSEA. V lost 4 bases, J lost 0 bases, and 3 bases stayed unmatched. There are 15 residues in the CDR3. Here the CDR3 reads CSVGDRATTNEKLFF. For the CDR3, the DNA is TGCAGCGTTGGGGACAGGGCCACAACTAATGAAAAACTGTTTTTT.

This clone has a handful of counts. As DNA, the CDR3 is TGTGCCAGCAGCACACCCCGGGACTTCTCCTACGAGCAGTACTTC. Translated: CASSTPRDFSYEQYF. The rearrangement links TRBV11-3 to TRBJ2-7; possibly TRBD2 for D (6 bases). Germline CDR1 reads SGHNT; CDR2 reads YENEEA. The CDR3 runs 15 residues. Trimming cost V 5 bases and J 0 bases, with 14 bases left between them. The full variable domain, in which reference TRBV11-3 and TRBJ2-7 provide the parts outside the CDR3, is EAGVVQSPRYKIIEKKQPVAFWCNPISGHNTLYWYLQNLGQGPELLIRYENEEAVDDSQLPKDRFSAERLKGVDSTLKIQPAELGDSAVYLCASSTPRDFSYEQYFGPGTRLTVT.

The chain joins TRBV7-2 to TRBJ2-2; D ambiguous. Germline CDR1 SGHTA, CDR2 FQGNSA. The CDR3 totals 15 residues. Trimming pared 1 base from V and 3 bases from J, leaving 9 bases between. CDR3: CASSLGRADTGELFF. CDR3 in DNA: TGTGCCAGCAGCTTAGGACGGGCGGACACCGGGGAGCTGTTTTTT.

The V gene is TRBV7-6, the J gene TRBJ2-1; TRBD1 agrees at 7 bases. CDR1 is SGHVS and CDR2 is FNYEAQ in the germline V gene. This CDR3 contains 15 residues. Trimming removed 5 bases from V and 1 base from J; junction bases left unmatched: 5. The CDR3 here is CASSLQGESYNEQFF. As DNA, the CDR3 is TGTGCCAGCAGCCTGCAGGGGGAGTCCTACAATGAGCAGTTCTTC. Based on the CDR3 plus reference TRBV7-6 and TRBJ2-1, the full variable domain is GAGVSQSPRYKVTKRGQDVALRCDPISGHVSLYWYRQALGQGPEFLTYFNYEAQQDKSGLPNDRFSAERPEGSISTLTIQRTEQRDSAMYRCASSLQGESYNEQFFGPGTRLTVL.

The chain recombines TRBV7-2 with TRBJ1-4; the D is unclear. The V end lost 1 base, the J end lost 7 bases, and 4 bases lay between the germline ends. The length of the CDR3 is 12 residues. Germline CDR1 reads SGHTA; CDR2 reads FQGNSA. CDR3 loop: CASSLESEKLFF. As DNA, the CDR3 is TGTGCCAGCAGCTTAGAAAGTGAAAAACTGTTTTTT. Variable domain in full (rest from reference TRBV7-2 and TRBJ1-4): GAGVSQSPSNKVTEKGKDVELRCDPISGHTALYWYRQSLGQGLEFLIYFQGNSAPDKSGLPSDRFSAERTGGSVSTLTIQRTQQEDSAVYLCASSLESEKLFFGSGTQLSVL.

The CDR3 bases are TGTGCCAGCAGTGAACCAGCGGTCTACGAGCAGTACTTC. It is translated as CASSEPAVYEQYF. The rearrangement joins TRBV6-1 to TRBJ2-7; tentative D call: TRBD2 (5 bases). The germline V and J ends were trimmed by 2 bases and 3 bases, with 8 bases remaining between them. This CDR3 is 13 amino acids long. The germline V gene encodes CDR1 MNHNS and CDR2 SASEGT.

CDR3 DNA: TGTGCCAGCAGGCGGGACAGGGGCGAGCAGTACTTC. It is translated as CASRRDRGEQYF. The chain combines TRBV2 with TRBJ2-7; 10 nucleotides line up with TRBD1. The V gene's germline CDR1 is SNHLY and CDR2 FYNNEI. The CDR3 consists of 12 residues. The J segment lost 6 bases and the V segment lost 6 bases, leaving 2 bases of the junction unmatched.

The chain joins TRBV6-5 to TRBJ2-1; D perhaps matches TRBD2 (7 bases). Per the germline V gene, CDR1 is MNHEY and CDR2 is SVGAGI. This CDR3 has 15 residues. V was clipped by 2 bases and J by 0 bases, with 8 bases between them. The CDR3: CASSYRGASYNEQFF. As DNA, the CDR3 is TGTGCCAGCAGTTACCGGGGGGCCTCCTACAATGAGCAGTTCTTC.

This clone was seen only once. The chain uses TRBV2 and TRBJ2-3; 9 nucleotides match TRBD2. V dropped 3 bases and J dropped 4; count of bases not matched to a gene: 5. Germline CDR1 and CDR2: SNHLY and FYNNEI. There are 15 residues in the CDR3. The CDR3 DNA sequence: TGTGCCAGCAGTGATGCGGCGGGAGGGCCAGATACGCAGTATTTT. Protein product: CASSDAAGGPDTQYF.

The V and J genes are TRBV27 and TRBJ2-1; TRBD2 aligns across 10 bases. The CDR3 covers 19 residues. CDR1 and CDR2 from the germline V gene are MNHEY and SMNVEV (reference sequence). The ends lost 1 base at V and 0 bases at J; junction bases unmatched: 9. Here the CDR3 reads CASSLLGLAGVSSYNEQFF. As DNA, the CDR3 is TGTGCCAGCAGTTTATTGGGGCTAGCGGGAGTGAGCTCCTACAATGAGCAGTTCTTC.

This chain connects TRBV30 to TRBJ2-3, with TRBD2 matching over 10 bases. With 6 bases clipped from V and 2 bases from J, the junction kept 8 bases outside the gene matches. This CDR3 region has 15 residues. The germline gives CDR1 GTSNPN, CDR2 SVGIG (reference sequence). The CDR3 nucleotides are TGTGCCTGTCCGCAGCGGGAGGGTGACACAGATACGCAGTATTTT. Translation: CACPQREGDTDTQYF.

This clone was seen a few times. This CDR3 is also generated by other DNA sequences in the sample. The rearrangement joins TRBV7-2 to TRBJ2-5; no reliable D call. The CDR3 covers 11 residues. With 1 base removed from V and 4 bases from J, the gap between germline ends came to 1 base. Per germline, CDR1 SGHTA and CDR2 FQGNSA. The CDR3 region has the DNA TGTGCCAGCAGCTTAGTAGAGACCCAGTACTTC. Its translation: CASSLVETQYF.

The CDR3 DNA follows: TGTGCCAGTAGTACGCGGATTGCAACTAATGAAAAACTGTTTTTT. Its protein is CASSTRIATNEKLFF. The chain is built from TRBV19 and TRBJ1-4; D is ambiguous. Between the trimmed V and J ends, which lost 4 bases and 0 bases, there was a span of 9 bases. Germline CDR1 LNHDA, CDR2 SQIVND (reference sequence). This CDR3 region has 15 residues.

The genes are TRBV7-2 and TRBJ2-2; D is undetermined. The CDR3 contains 11 residues. V was clipped by 2 bases and J by 11 bases, with 6 bases between them. Per germline, CDR1 SGHTA and CDR2 FQGNSA. For the CDR3, the DNA is TGTGCCAGCAGCTTAACCCTAGAGCTGTTTTTT. Its protein is CASSLTLELFF.

This chain links TRBV6-6 with TRBJ1-1; D may be TRBD1 (6 bases). Trimming stripped 5 bases from V and 5 bases from J, with 21 bases between. CDR1 is MNHNY, CDR2 SVGAGI, per germline (reference sequence). The CDR3 length is 16 residues. DNA of the CDR3: TGTGCCAGCAGTAGCGACATGGTGGGGGCGGGGACTGAAGCTTTCTTT. It is translated as CASSSDMVGAGTEAFF.